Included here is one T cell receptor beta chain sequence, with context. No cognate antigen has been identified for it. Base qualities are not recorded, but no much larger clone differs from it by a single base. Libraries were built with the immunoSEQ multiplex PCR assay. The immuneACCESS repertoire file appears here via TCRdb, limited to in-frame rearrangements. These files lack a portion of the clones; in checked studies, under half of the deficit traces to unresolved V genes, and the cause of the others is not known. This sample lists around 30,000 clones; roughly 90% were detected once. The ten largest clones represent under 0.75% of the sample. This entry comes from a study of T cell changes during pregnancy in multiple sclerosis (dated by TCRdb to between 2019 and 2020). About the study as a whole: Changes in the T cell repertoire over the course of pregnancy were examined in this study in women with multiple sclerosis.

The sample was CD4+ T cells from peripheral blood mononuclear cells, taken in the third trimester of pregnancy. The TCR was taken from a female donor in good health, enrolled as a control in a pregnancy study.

The DNA sequence follows: TGTGCCAGTAGTACTCGGGGGGAAGGAGCTTTCTTT. Its protein product is CASSTRGEGAFF. The rearranged segments are TRBV19 and TRBJ1-1, with TRBD1 tentatively as D gene (5 bases match). Based on the germline V gene (reference sequence), the CDR1 and CDR2 sequences are LNHDA and SQIVND. V is cut by 4 bases and J by 10 bases, and the space between the germline ends is 13 bases. Taken from cysteine to phenylalanine, the CDR3 has 12 residues. Only the CDR3 DNA stays, 36 bases, in frame from base 1.